The rows below give T cell receptor beta chains drawn from one sample of a study of response to subunit inactivated influenza vaccine. One entry per CDR3 protein, called by TCRdb with MiXCR from the RT-PCR reads. The repertoire consists of approximately 230,000 distinct CDR3 sequences, with 12% occurring once and the leading ten covering 7.8%. The material sequenced was non-naive T cells sorted from PBMCs, taken roughly 2 weeks before vaccination. The receptor source for this set is a man aged 50-60 years who received an inactivated influenza vaccine. Each CDR3 is given with its conserved first and last residue. The D gene is left open where the match is weak. Where a row states a size, it is once, few, many or the class of an expanded clone; other rows omit it.

V,size,length,D,J,DNA,CDR3
TRBV7-9,many,15,TRBD1,TRBJ1-4,TGTGCCAGCAGCAAAGATAGGGGGCGAGATGAAAAACTGTTTTTT,CASSKDRGRDEKLFF
TRBV4-1,.,16,TRBD1,TRBJ1-4,TGCGCCAGCAGCCAAACTTCAGGGGGCAATAATGAAAAACTGTTTTTT,CASSQTSGGNNEKLFF
TRBV15,many,15,.,TRBJ1-5,TGTGCCACCAGCAGAGATCCAGGGACCAATCAGCCCCAGCATTTT,CATSRDPGTNQPQHF
TRBV7-9,few,15,.,TRBJ1-1,TGTGCCAGCAGCTTAGTCCCAGGGGCTAGAACTGAAGCTTTCTTT,CASSLVPGARTEAFF
TRBV6-4,few,15,.,TRBJ2-2,TGTGCCAGCAGTGACTCGGGGCAGAACACCGGGGAGCTGTTTTTT,CASSDSGQNTGELFF
TRBV7-2,many,12,.,TRBJ1-1,TGTGCCAGCAGCGTCATGAACACTGAAGCTTTCTTT,CASSVMNTEAFF
TRBV7-2,many,11,.,TRBJ2-7,TGTGCCAGCAGTCATCTAAGGGAGCAGTACTTC,CASSHLREQYF
TRBV4-1,many,11,.,TRBJ2-2,TGCGCCAGCCGAGACACCGGGGAGCTGTTTTTT,CASRDTGELFF
TRBV29-1,.,13,.,TRBJ1-1,TGCAGCGCAACAGACCGGTTGAACACTGAAGCTTTCTTT,CSATDRLNTEAFF
TRBV25-1,.,16,.,TRBJ2-2,TGTGCCAGCAGTGAATTCGCCGGGCAGAACACCGGGGAGCTGTTTTTT,CASSEFAGQNTGELFF
TRBV6-2/TRBV6-3,few,15,.,TRBJ2-5,TGTGCCAGCAGTTCACCCAGGGATAAGCAAGAGACCCAGTACTTC,CASSSPRDKQETQYF
TRBV5-1,few,14,TRBD1,TRBJ2-5,TGCGCCAGCAGCTGGCGACAGGGAGAAGAGACCCAGTACTTC,CASSWRQGEETQYF
TRBV24-1,few,15,TRBD2,TRBJ2-1,TGTGCCACCAGTGATCTTAGCGGGAATGTCAATGAGCAGTTCTTC,CATSDLSGNVNEQFF
TRBV10-1,few,14,.,TRBJ2-2,TGCGCCAGCAAGGAGGGGGAGTTGGCCGGGGAGCTGTTTTTT,CASKEGELAGELFF
TRBV20-1,few,12,TRBD1,TRBJ2-1,TGCAGTGCTACCGACAGGGGCAATGAGCAGTTCTTC,CSATDRGNEQFF
TRBV12-3/TRBV12-4,.,12,.,TRBJ2-7,TGTGCCAGCAGTTCCCTGGCCTACGAGCAGTACTTC,CASSSLAYEQYF
TRBV7-2,.,13,.,TRBJ1-2,TGTGCCAGCAGCTCCTACACCAACTATGGCTACACCTTC,CASSSYTNYGYTF
TRBV5-1,few,15,TRBD1,TRBJ2-4,TGCGCCAGCAGGCAATCGGGACAGGGGTCGAACATTCAGTACTTC,CASRQSGQGSNIQYF
TRBV15,once,15,TRBD1,TRBJ2-5,TGTGCCACCAGCAGAGTACAGGGGGCTTGGGAGACCCAGTACTTC,CATSRVQGAWETQYF
TRBV2,few,14,.,TRBJ1-6,TGTGCCACAAAAGGGACAATGTATAATTCACCCCTCCACTTT,CATKGTMYNSPLHF
TRBV5-1,many,14,.,TRBJ1-2,TGCGCCAGCAGCTTGTCCGAAAGGAACTATGGCTACACCTTC,CASSLSERNYGYTF
TRBV11-1,.,15,.,TRBJ2-6,TGTGCCAGCAGCTCCCCCTTCTCTGGGGCCAACGTCCTGACTTTC,CASSSPFSGANVLTF